The source of this T cell receptor (beta chain) is a study of T cell repertoires in cytomegalovirus infection. Study in general: Researchers turned to recently identified HLA-C-restricted CMV epitopes as well as well-studied HLA-B-restricted ones. General observations from the study: Ex vivo, HLA-C-restricted CMV-specific TCR beta clonotypes prevailed over the rest of the response. Summed frequency of shared TCR beta families picked out CMV carriers who also had the relevant HLA.

Trimming shortened V by 0 bases and J by 4 bases, and 12 bases separated the two germline ends. The V gene's germline CDR1 is MGHRA and CDR2 YSYEKL. This CDR3 has 15 residues. TCRdb analysed the reads with MiXCR anew, one entry per CDR3 protein. The sample holds some 62,000 distinct CDR3 sequences, 20% to 25% seen once. A few counts support this clonotype. The target antigen is unknown. The clonotype was recovered from a human donor in good health (CMV status not recorded). Some clones in this sample may be carry-over from other donors' samples. The sequencing used CD8+ T cells from cultured PBMCs, collected from culture after CMV antigen stimulation. This chain joins TRBV4-1 and TRBJ1-2; possible D gene TRBD1, 6 bases. CDR3 bases: TGCGCCAGCAGCCAAGATCGGGGGGCTGGCTATGGCTACACCTTC. It is translated as CASSQDRGAGYGYTF.